This is a list of T cell receptor beta chains from one sample in a study of T cell responses to AZD1222 COVID-19 vaccine. Clones were read by immunoSEQ multiplex PCR, and TCRdb kept only the in-frame ones, dropping some. The sample shows approximately 200,000 clones, 90% to 95% of them seen only once. The input for sequencing was peripheral blood, taken 28 days after the second AZD1222 dose. Receptors were obtained from an adult who received the AZD1222 COVID-19 vaccine. Each CDR3 is given with its conserved first and last residue.

>TRBV10-3|TRBJ1-5
CAISDFLWSDSNQPQHF
>TRBV7-2|TRBJ2-3
CASSLAPGQGVDTQYF
>TRBV27|TRBJ1-2
CASSPGQGSAGGYTF
>TRBV11-2|TRBJ2-7
CASSRNYEQYF
>TRBV5-1|TRBJ1-5
CASSLADRGLYSNQPQHF
>TRBV7-2|TRBJ2-1
CASRPRLGGSYNEQFF
>TRBV9|TRBJ1-4
CASSLQGGGGEKLFF
>TRBV30|TRBJ2-5
CAWSGYSQETQYF
>TRBV7-8|TRBJ2-5
CASSVQRPLYF
>TRBV5-1|TRBJ1-4
CASSSMGQGSEKLFF
>TRBV19|TRBJ1-4
CASSVGQGNEKLFF
>TRBV5-4|TRBJ2-2
CASRPTGGGGTGELFF
>TRBV4-2|TRBJ2-2
CASSQVRWGKTGELFF
>TRBV3-1/TRBV3-2|TRBJ1-6
CASSQQGQGASTYNSPLHF
>TRBV6-1|TRBJ2-6
CASSKGQGLSGANVLTF
>TRBV10-3|TRBJ2-7
CAIWWEGSYEQYF
>TRBV15|TRBJ1-1
CATSGETANTEAFF
>TRBV4-2|TRBJ1-2
CASSQDSSREGYTF
>TRBV10-3|TRBJ2-7
CAISGVEGLEQYF
>TRBV10-3|TRBJ1-4
CAIRGPNEKLFF
>TRBV21-1|TRBJ2-5
CASSGILEYQETQYF
>TRBV2|TRBJ2-1
CASSDLAGIYNEQFF
>TRBV6-5|TRBJ2-5
CASTQTSVWETQYF
>TRBV7-9|TRBJ2-7
CASSLEGSRSHYEQYF
>TRBV2|TRBJ2-7
CASNIRGSLDEQYF
>TRBV14|TRBJ1-2
CASSQLQGQVVNYGYTF
>TRBV2|TRBJ1-1
CASGTAMNTEAFF
>TRBV28|TRBJ2-3
CASGTSGLNTDTQYF
>TRBV7-9|TRBJ1-1
CASSLNWRQNTEAFF